Listed below are T cell receptor beta chains from one sample, sequenced in a study of shared clonotypes between healthy human individuals. Here immunoSEQ multiplex PCR was the method, and the copy in TCRdb shows in-frame clones only, minus some. The sample shows about 2,100,000 clones, just over 90% of them seen only once. What was sequenced was naive CD8+ T cells from PBMCs. The receptors were sampled from a young man in good health. Some clones in this sample may be carry-over from other donors' samples. The conserved cysteine and the conserved F or W are not part of the CDR3 here. D genes are given only for firm matches.

v_call: TRBV9; d_call: -; cdr3_aa: ASSVGEAYNEKLF
v_call: TRBV9; d_call: TRBD1; cdr3_aa: ASSGKWDREEFSYNEQF
v_call: TRBV29-1; d_call: -; cdr3_aa: SVVSGQAF
v_call: TRBV28; d_call: TRBD1; cdr3_aa: ASTGQFNEKLF
v_call: TRBV13; d_call: TRBD1; cdr3_aa: ASSPGTGWSEQF
v_call: TRBV10-3; d_call: -; cdr3_aa: AIRSWGEPTYEQY
v_call: TRBV21-1; d_call: -; cdr3_aa: ASSNPPQGPSDNSIGNYEQY
v_call: TRBV5-6; d_call: TRBD1; cdr3_aa: ASSWTGAEQY
v_call: TRBV11-2; d_call: TRBD2; cdr3_aa: ASSLAPRLAGTSTYEQY
v_call: TRBV6-5; d_call: TRBD2; cdr3_aa: ATHLAGGDNEQF
v_call: TRBV4-2; d_call: -; cdr3_aa: ASSWPGEGGGELF